The source of this T cell receptor beta chain is a study of regulatory T cells in long-lasting Graves disease. Study as a whole: Persistence in Graves' disease denoted antithyroid drug use beyond 5 years alongside positive TSH receptor antibodies. Regarding the study as a whole: With some 2,800 shared public clonotypes, persistent patients exceeded new patients, who shared about a thousand. Patients with persistent disease showed a bias toward TRBV28, TRBJ1-2 and TRBJ2-5.

Notes on this clonotype: Its specificity is unknown.

Stated time point: persistent/refractory GD, antithyroid drugs over 5 years with positive TRAb. RNA extracted from PBMCs served as the sequencing template. EDTA tubes collected approximately 10 milliliters of peripheral blood. Trimming shortened V by 3 bases and J by 4 bases, and 12 bases separated the two germline ends. The CDR3 has 14 amino acids. Germline V gene lookup returns CDR1 LGHDT and CDR2 YNNKEL (reference sequence). Libraries of TCR beta came from iRepertoire HTBI primers plus Arm-PCR of CDR3 regions. MiXCR was run by TCRdb on the multiplex PCR reads, yielding one entry per CDR3 protein. The data show around 460,000 distinct CDR3 sequences, 20% to 25% seen once.

The clonotype comes from a female donor with Graves disease. Sequences were derived from peripheral blood mononuclear cells (PBMCs), sampled when the disease was refractory, from a patient treated with antithyroid drugs. The gene calls are TRBV3-1 and TRBJ2-5; possibly TRBD2 for D (7 bases). The CDR3 DNA follows: TGTGCCAGCAGCCAGCGGGGGCCCGGAGAGACCCAGTACTTC. Its protein is CASSQRGPGETQYF.